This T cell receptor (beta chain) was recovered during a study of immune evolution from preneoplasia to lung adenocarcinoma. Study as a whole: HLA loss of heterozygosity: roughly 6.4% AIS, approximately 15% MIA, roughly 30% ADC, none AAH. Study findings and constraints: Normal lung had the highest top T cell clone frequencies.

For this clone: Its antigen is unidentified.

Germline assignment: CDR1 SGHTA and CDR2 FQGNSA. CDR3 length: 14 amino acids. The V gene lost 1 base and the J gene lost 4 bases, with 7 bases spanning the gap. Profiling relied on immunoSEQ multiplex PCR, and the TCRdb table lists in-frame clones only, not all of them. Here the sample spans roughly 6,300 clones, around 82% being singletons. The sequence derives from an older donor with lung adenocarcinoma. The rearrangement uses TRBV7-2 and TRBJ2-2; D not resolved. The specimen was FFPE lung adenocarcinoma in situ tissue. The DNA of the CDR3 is TGTGCCAGCAGCTTAGTAGGCCTCACCGGGGAGCTGTTTTTT. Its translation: CASSLVGLTGELFF.